The 6 T cell receptor beta chains presented below share a single source sample, sequenced in a study of beta chain features in type 1 diabetes. Findings and caveats of the study: Moderately but significantly shorter TCRB CDR3s were found in Type 1 diabetes patients in all four CD4+ subsets.

No antigen is known for these receptors. The whole isolated RNA underwent reverse transcription, so sequencing captured expressed TCRB transcripts. The protocol was immunoSEQ multiplex PCR, while the TCRdb copy is restricted to in-frame clones and leaves out a portion. The table has 250,000 to 300,000 clones, 24% seen once. The sample comprised naive CD4+ T cells from blood. These receptors came from a woman aged 30 to 39 with type 1 diabetes.

The chain uses TRBV5-1 and TRBJ2-4; 7 nucleotides match TRBD1. The ends lost 3 bases at V and 8 bases at J; junction bases unmatched: 5. Germline CDR1 reads SGHRS; CDR2 reads YFSETQ. The CDR3 runs 13 residues. CDR3 loop: CASSYNRGDIQYF. The CDR3 bases are TGCGCCAGCAGCTACAACAGGGGAGACATTCAGTACTTC.

The rearrangement uses TRBV11-2 and TRBJ2-2, with D unclear. V dropped 0 bases and J dropped 3 bases, with 5 bases sitting between them. Germline CDR1 SGHAT, CDR2 FQNNGV. There are 14 residues in the CDR3. This chain's CDR3 is CASSLDQYTGELFF. CDR3 DNA sequence: TGTGCCAGCAGCTTAGATCAATACACCGGGGAGCTGTTTTTT.

The chain carries TRBV30 and TRBJ1-4; D gene uncertain. Trimming took off 1 base at V and 6 bases at J, with 3 bases between the two ends. This CDR3 spans 11 amino acids. Germline V gives CDR1 GTSNPN, CDR2 SVGIG (reference sequence). CDR3 nucleotides: TGTGCCTGGAGTGCTTATGAAAAACTGTTTTTT. Translated: CAWSAYEKLFF.

This chain joins TRBV18 and TRBJ2-5; TRBD2 matches 13 bases. CDR1 and CDR2 (germline): KGHSH, LQKENI. Trimming cost V 4 bases and J 4 bases; bases outside gene matches: 3. The CDR3 totals 15 residues. In DNA form, the CDR3 reads TGTGCCAGCTCACGACTAGCGGGAGGAATAGAGACCCAGTACTTC. Protein sequence: CASSRLAGGIETQYF.

In this sample, this clone turned up a few times. The chain is built from TRBV2 and TRBJ2-7; 10 nucleotides line up with TRBD2. The germline gives CDR1 SNHLY, CDR2 FYNNEI. The V segment lost 7 bases and the J segment 3 bases; nucleotides outside the gene matches: 9. The CDR3 extends over 15 amino acids. CDR3 sequence: CASTLSSGGYYEQYF. CDR3 sequence (DNA): TGTGCCAGCACCCTTTCTAGCGGGGGATACTACGAGCAGTACTTC.

This chain uses TRBV7-3 with TRBJ2-1; 7 bases agree with TRBD2. V gave up 4 bases and J gave up 0 bases; unmatched junction bases: 6. CDR1 and CDR2 (germline): SGHTA, FQGTGA. The CDR3 spans 16 residues. CDR3 loop: CASSSLAAASYNEQFF. CDR3 in DNA: TGTGCCAGCAGCTCGCTAGCGGCCGCCTCCTACAATGAGCAGTTCTTC.